The 32 T cell receptor beta chains below were found in one sample sequenced in a study of cytomegalovirus exposure and HLA in healthy donors. Primers included in the PCR were 60 Vbeta and 13 Jbeta primers. Sequencing used immunoSEQ multiplex PCR; TCRdb keeps in-frame clones, though not all of them. Of 100,000 to 140,000 clones listed, around 73% are singletons. Sequenced sample: PBMCs. The receptors stem from a man aged 30 to 45 in good health and CMV-seronegative.

V and J are TRBV6-5 and TRBJ2-7; TRBD1 is a possible D gene (6 bases). Germline lookup yields CDR1 MNHEY and CDR2 SVGAGI. V was pared by 6 bases and J by 2 bases, with 11 bases between. This CDR3 region has 13 residues. CDR3 protein: CASRQGWAYEQYF. The CDR3, as DNA: TGTGCCAGCAGACAGGGTTGGGCCTACGAGCAGTACTTC.

The V call is TRBV28, the J call TRBJ1-1; TRBD1 is a possible D gene (6 bases). Trimming left V 3 bases short and J 7 bases short, with 18 bases between. The germline CDR1 and CDR2 sequences are MDHEN and SYDVKM. This CDR3 has 15 amino acids. DNA of the CDR3: TGTGCCAGCAGTTTTCAGGGGCCCTCTTCGGGTGAAGCTTTCTTT. Amino acids: CASSFQGPSSGEAFF.

V and J are TRBV19 and TRBJ2-7; 13 nucleotides agree with TRBD2. The CDR3 runs 13 residues. Germline V lookup: CDR1 LNHDA, CDR2 SQIVND (reference sequence). J was trimmed by 7 bases and V by 9 bases; bases with no gene match: 6. The CDR3 is CASGLAGVREQYF. Here the CDR3 DNA reads TGTGCCAGCGGACTAGCGGGAGTGCGGGAGCAGTACTTC.

The J gene is TRBJ2-2, the V gene TRBV27; D is undetermined. This CDR3 comprises 20 residues. Per germline, CDR1 MNHEY and CDR2 SMNVEV (reference sequence). V dropped 2 bases and J dropped 2 bases, with 24 bases sitting between them. CDR3 sequence (DNA): TGTGCCAGCAGTTTAGATGCCAGATTAGGTTGGAGCGTAAACACCGGGGAGCTGTTTTTT. Its protein product is CASSLDARLGWSVNTGELFF.

A few counts support this clone. This chain joins TRBV28 and TRBJ1-2, with TRBD1 matching 8 bases. This CDR3 has 14 residues. CDR1 is MDHEN and CDR2 is SYDVKM in the germline V gene. V trimming: 7 bases; J trimming: 4 bases; junction bases outside the gene matches: 8. The CDR3 region has the DNA TGTGCCAGCATTATTTCAGGGGGCGGCTATGGCTACACCTTC. This encodes CASIISGGGYGYTF.

The genes are TRBV5-4 and TRBJ1-6, with 7 bases identical to TRBD1. V dropped 2 bases and J dropped 7; count of bases not matched to a gene: 6. Germline assignment: CDR1 SGHNT and CDR2 YYREEE (reference sequence). The CDR3 length is 15 residues. This CDR3 reads CASSLRGQKNSPLHF. The CDR3 nucleotides read TGTGCCAGCAGCTTACGGGGACAGAAGAATTCACCCCTCCACTTT.

The chain joins TRBV7-8 to TRBJ2-1, with D perhaps matching TRBD1 (5 bases). The V gene lost 5 bases and the J gene lost 10 bases, with 21 bases spanning the gap. The CDR3 extends over 15 amino acids. Looked up from germline, CDR1 is SGHVS and CDR2 is FQNEAQ. The DNA for the CDR3 is TGTGCCAGCAGCCGGAGTGGGGCGATCACAGTGGAGCAGTTCTTC. This gives the protein CASSRSGAITVEQFF.

This chain connects TRBV19 to TRBJ1-1, with D maybe TRBD1 (5 bases). Trimming cost V 3 bases and J 1 base, with 15 bases left between them. This CDR3 region has 16 residues. Germline assignment: CDR1 LNHDA and CDR2 SQIVND (reference sequence). The CDR3 DNA reads as TGTGCCAGTAGTATGTTGAGGATCGGGGGGAACACTGAAGCTTTCTTT. Translation: CASSMLRIGGNTEAFF.

This sequence joins TRBV2 and TRBJ2-5, with 9 positions matching TRBD1. The CDR3 has 15 amino acids. J lost 4 bases, V lost 6 bases, and 9 bases had no gene match. Germline-derived CDR1 and CDR2 are SNHLY and FYNNEI. Here the CDR3 reads CASSLQTGGLETQYF. In DNA form, the CDR3 reads TGTGCCAGCAGCCTTCAAACAGGGGGCTTAGAGACCCAGTACTTC.

J is TRBJ2-7 and V is TRBV7-2, with a possible D match to TRBD2 (6 bases). V lost 1 base and J 5 bases, leaving 15 bases between the germline ends. The V gene's germline CDR1 is SGHTA and CDR2 FQGNSA. This CDR3 comprises 15 residues. In DNA form, the CDR3 reads TGTGCCAGCAGCTTAGAAGGGCGGGAAGGTCACGAGCAGTACTTC. Translated, it gives CASSLEGREGHEQYF.

This clone has just one count. The rearrangement links TRBV7-2 to TRBJ2-1; D is unclear. CDR1 and CDR2 from the germline V gene are SGHTA and FQGNSA. The V end lost 5 bases, the J end lost 0 bases, and 20 bases lay between the germline ends. This CDR3 is 18 amino acids long. CDR3 sequence (DNA): TGTGCCAGCAGCCTAACACCCCGACTGGCCGGCTCCTACAATGAGCAGTTCTTC. Protein sequence: CASSLTPRLAGSYNEQFF.

This CDR3 reads CASSLVPGSETAFF. CDR3 nucleotide sequence: TGCGCCAGCAGCTTGGTCCCGGGAAGCGAGACGGCTTTCTTT. The chain employs TRBV5-1 and TRBJ1-1; D not resolved. V shed 0 bases and J shed 11 bases, with 17 bases lying between them. CDR1 is SGHRS, CDR2 YFSETQ, per germline. This CDR3 is 14 amino acids long.

The chain uses TRBV19 and TRBJ2-3; 14 nucleotides line up with TRBD2. CDR1 is LNHDA and CDR2 is SQIVND in the germline V gene (reference sequence). This CDR3 region has 17 residues. The junction had 0 bases not matched to a gene; V was cut back by 1 base and J by 0 bases. As DNA, the CDR3 is TGTGCCAGTAGTATAGGACTAGCGGGGGGGAGCACAGATACGCAGTATTTT. This sequence encodes CASSIGLAGGSTDTQYF.

The chain has TRBV30 and TRBJ1-1, with 8 nucleotides matching TRBD1. This CDR3 spans 16 amino acids. V lost 2 bases to trimming and J lost 5 bases; unmatched junction nucleotides: 13. Germline V lookup: CDR1 GTSNPN, CDR2 SVGIG (reference sequence). CDR3 amino acids: CAWSPSPRGRETEAFF. DNA of the CDR3: TGTGCCTGGAGTCCCTCACCCAGGGGGCGCGAGACTGAAGCTTTCTTT.

There are a few counts of this clone. This CDR3 reads CASSQVTRANTGELFF. DNA of the CDR3: TGTGCCAGCAGCCAAGTTACCAGGGCCAACACCGGGGAGCTGTTTTTT. The V call is TRBV14, the J call TRBJ2-2; D perhaps matches TRBD1 (5 bases). The V and J ends lost 1 base and 2 bases respectively, with 11 bases between them. Germline loops: CDR1 SGHDN, CDR2 FVKESK. The CDR3 is 16 residues long.

This rearrangement joins TRBV6-5 to TRBJ1-2; perhaps TRBD1 as D (6 bases). The CDR3 sequence is 14 residues long. V was cut by 2 bases and J by 2 bases, with 9 bases left in between. CDR1 is MNHEY and CDR2 is SVGAGI in the germline V gene. CDR3 nucleotides: TGTGCCAGCAGTTACCGTGGACAGAACTATGGCTACACCTTC. Translated, it gives CASSYRGQNYGYTF.

Only a few counts were recorded for this clone. The rearrangement joins TRBV5-1 to TRBJ2-1; 12 bases align to TRBD2. V shed 1 base and J 4 bases; nucleotides not matched to a gene: 9. The CDR3 is 18 amino acids. Per germline, CDR1 SGHRS and CDR2 YFSETQ. CDR3 protein: CASSLTPLLAGGYNEQFF. In DNA, the CDR3 is TGCGCCAGCAGCTTGACCCCGTTACTAGCGGGGGGTTACAATGAGCAGTTCTTC.

This clone occurred many times. This chain joins TRBV14 and TRBJ1-3, with D unclear. Between the trimmed V and J ends, which lost 3 bases and 0 bases, there was a span of 12 bases. The CDR3 covers 16 residues. The germline V gene has CDR1 SGHDN and CDR2 FVKESK. CDR3 sequence (DNA): TGTGCCAGCAGCCACATACAAGAGGGCTCTGGAAACACCATATATTTT. Translating gives CASSHIQEGSGNTIYF.

This rearrangement joins TRBV19 to TRBJ2-2; 8 nucleotides agree with TRBD1. V was clipped by 9 bases and J by 6 bases; unmatched bases: 6. Germline V lookup: CDR1 LNHDA, CDR2 SQIVND (reference sequence). The CDR3 has 13 amino acids. CDR3 in DNA: TGTGCCAGCAGGGGGCGAGAGGCCGGGGAGCTGTTTTTT. This sequence encodes CASRGREAGELFF.

This sequence joins TRBV6-5 and TRBJ2-5; 7 bases are a match to TRBD1. In germline, CDR1 is MNHEY, CDR2 SVGAGI. V dropped 6 bases and J dropped 5; count of bases not matched to a gene: 9. This CDR3 contains 14 residues. CDR3 residues: CASRMDRRRETQYF. CDR3 DNA sequence: TGTGCCAGCAGAATGGACAGGAGACGTGAGACCCAGTACTTC.

The chain has TRBV7-2 and TRBJ2-5; D is perhaps TRBD2 (6 bases). The germline gives CDR1 SGHTA, CDR2 FQGNSA. The ends were cut back, 5 bases at V and 1 base at J, with 17 bases in the middle. This CDR3 has 16 amino acids. The CDR3 spells CASSPSGPGLQETQYF. The CDR3 DNA reads TGTGCCAGCAGCCCCTCGGGTCCGGGACTCCAAGAGACCCAGTACTTC. Based on the CDR3 plus reference TRBV7-2 and TRBJ2-5, the full variable domain is GAGVSQSPSNKVTEKGKDVELRCDPISGHTALYWYRQSLGQGLEFLIYFQGNSAPDKSGLPSDRFSAERTGGSVSTLTIQRTQQEDSAVYLCASSPSGPGLQETQYFGPGTRLLVL.

V usage is TRBV15 and J usage is TRBJ1-1, with TRBD1 as a possible D gene (6 bases). From germline, CDR1 is LNHNV and CDR2 YYDKDF (reference sequence). This CDR3 spans 14 amino acids. Trimming left V 7 bases short and J 0 bases short, with 12 bases between. CDR3 loop: CATNPGTMNTEAFF. The CDR3 DNA is TGTGCCACCAACCCCGGGACAATGAACACTGAAGCTTTCTTT.

This chain connects TRBV6-1 to TRBJ1-2; D might be TRBD1 (6 bases). V gave up 1 base and J gave up 7 bases, with 25 bases separating them. CDR1 and CDR2 (germline): MNHNS, SASEGT. The CDR3 is 18 amino acids. CDR3 in DNA: TGTGCCAGCAGTGAAGTGGCACGGGGAGGGACATATGGTCGTGGCTACACCTTC. Protein sequence: CASSEVARGGTYGRGYTF.

V is TRBV7-8 and J is TRBJ2-7, with 11 bases matching TRBD2. The V segment lost 4 bases and the J segment 2 bases; nucleotides outside the gene matches: 10. The V gene's germline CDR1 is SGHVS and CDR2 FQNEAQ. The CDR3 extends over 17 amino acids. The CDR3 loop is CASSSGPTSGATYEQYF. CDR3 in DNA: TGTGCCAGCAGCTCGGGCCCGACTAGCGGGGCCACCTACGAGCAGTACTTC.

The rearrangement links TRBV30 to TRBJ1-1, with D perhaps TRBD1 (5 bases). V was pared by 4 bases and J by 1 base, with 7 bases between. There are 12 residues in the CDR3. CDR1 and CDR2 (germline): GTSNPN, SVGIG (reference sequence). As DNA, the CDR3 is TGTGCCTGGAATACAGGGAACACTGAAGCTTTCTTT. Translation: CAWNTGNTEAFF.

Only a few counts were recorded for this clone. This chain joins TRBV6-6 and TRBJ1-3, with 10 nucleotides matching TRBD1. The CDR3 is 16 residues long. Germline loops: CDR1 MNHNY, CDR2 SVGAGI (reference sequence). Trimming took 6 bases from V and 0 from J; bases not matched to a gene: 5. Here the CDR3 reads CASRRQGAFSGNTIYF. The CDR3 DNA sequence: TGTGCCAGCAGGAGACAGGGGGCGTTCTCTGGAAACACCATATATTTT.

This clone showed up just a few times. The chain recombines TRBV7-3 with TRBJ2-5, with a possible D match to TRBD1 (6 bases). Germline CDR1 reads SGHTA; CDR2 reads FQGTGA. The V and J ends lost 5 bases and 1 base respectively, with 11 bases between them. This CDR3 has 14 residues. DNA for the CDR3: TGTGCCAGCAGCCGGCAGGGGTCCCAAGAGACCCAGTACTTC. This gives the protein CASSRQGSQETQYF.

The J gene is TRBJ2-1, the V gene TRBV25-1, with D hard to call. Trimming removed 2 bases at V and 0 bases at J, with 14 bases between. Germline CDR1 and CDR2: MGHDK and SYGVNS. The CDR3 length is 17 residues. The CDR3 loop is CASSEGERASSYNEQFF. Written as DNA, the CDR3 is TGTGCCAGCAGTGAAGGAGAGAGAGCAAGCTCCTACAATGAGCAGTTCTTC.

This clone has only one observation. The genes are TRBV11-2 and TRBJ2-4; D perhaps matches TRBD1 (6 bases). The germline V gene has CDR1 SGHAT and CDR2 FQNNGV. Trimming cost V 0 bases and J 3 bases, with 15 bases left between them. The CDR3 loop spans 17 amino acids. This CDR3 reads CASSLDLGRGVKNIQYF. As DNA, the CDR3 is TGTGCCAGCAGCTTAGATTTAGGCAGGGGAGTCAAAAACATTCAGTACTTC.

V is TRBV9 and J is TRBJ1-2, with TRBD1 matching over 7 bases. The CDR3 is 16 residues long. Germline V gene data show CDR1 as SGDLS and CDR2 as YYNGEE. V lost 4 bases and J lost 0; bases outside the gene matches: 9. The CDR3 region has the DNA TGTGCCAGCAGCCCCCCGGGGGACAGAGCTAACTATGGCTACACCTTC. It codes for CASSPPGDRANYGYTF.

This chain uses TRBV10-2 with TRBJ2-1; 7 positions agree with TRBD2. This CDR3 region has 15 residues. CDR1 and CDR2 (germline): WSHSY, SAAADI. After removal of 6 bases from V and 2 bases from J, the junction contained 7 bases not matched to a gene. CDR3 residues: CASRVTSNPYNEQFF. In nucleotides, the CDR3 is TGCGCCAGCAGGGTGACTAGCAATCCCTACAATGAGCAGTTCTTC.

The chain has TRBV10-3 and TRBJ1-1; D is ambiguous. Germline CDR1 and CDR2: ENHRY and SYGVKD. Trimming pared 11 bases from V and 0 bases from J, leaving 19 bases between. The CDR3 totals 15 residues. The CDR3 sequence is CAVGVSMGVNTEAFF. The CDR3, as DNA: TGTGCCGTTGGAGTCTCCATGGGAGTGAACACTGAAGCTTTCTTT.